This T cell receptor (beta chain) stems from a study of shared clonotypes between healthy human individuals. As for the study in general: Per donor, three plates held CD4 naive cells, three held CD4 memory, two held CD8 naive and one held CD8 memory. Study findings and constraints: Though the depth was large, rarefaction showed that sorted-subset sequencing was incomplete. It was only blood that was sampled, and tissue repertoires likely differ.

The donors were all Caucasian adults (living in Nashville, Tennessee). Repertoires were generated with immunoSEQ multiplex PCR, while TCRdb's copy carries only in-frame clones and drops some. The sample consists of over a million clones, roughly 97% of them appearing once. The CDR3 sequence is 15 residues long. Trimming took 4 bases from V and 0 from J, leaving 10 bases between them. Germline V gene sequence: CDR1 ENHRY, CDR2 SYGVKD. Remarks on this clone: Its antigen is not known.

What was sequenced was naive CD4+ T cells sorted from blood. Subset specified: CD45RA+ positively selected. The sequence was collected from a man between 25 and 39 years old in good health. The rearrangement links TRBV10-3 to TRBJ2-1; D gene ambiguous. The DNA for the CDR3 is TGTGCCATCAGTGGGGCAACGAGCTCCTACAATGAGCAGTTCTTC. Residues: CAISGATSSYNEQFF.